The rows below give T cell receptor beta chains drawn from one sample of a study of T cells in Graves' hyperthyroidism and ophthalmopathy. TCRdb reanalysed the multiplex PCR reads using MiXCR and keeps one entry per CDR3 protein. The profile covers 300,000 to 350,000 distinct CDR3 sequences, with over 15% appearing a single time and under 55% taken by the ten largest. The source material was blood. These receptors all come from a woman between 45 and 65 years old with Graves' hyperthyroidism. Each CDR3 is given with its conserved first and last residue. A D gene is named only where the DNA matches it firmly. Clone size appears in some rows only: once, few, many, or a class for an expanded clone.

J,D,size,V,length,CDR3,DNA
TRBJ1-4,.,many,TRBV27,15,CASRPYIATNEKLFF,TGTGCCAGCAGACCCTACATCGCAACTAATGAAAAACTGTTTTTT
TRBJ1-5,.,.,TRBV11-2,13,CASRGPGNQPQHF,TGTGCCAGCAGGGGTCCAGGCAATCAGCCCCAGCATTTT
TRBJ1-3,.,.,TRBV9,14,CARGGLYSGNTIYF,TGTGCCAGGGGCGGTCTCTACTCTGGAAACACCATATATTTT
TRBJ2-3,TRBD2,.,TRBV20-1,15,CSAQGRLAGADTQYF,TGCAGTGCCCAAGGTCGTCTAGCGGGGGCAGATACGCAGTATTTT
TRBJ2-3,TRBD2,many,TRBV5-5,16,CASSRLRGGSTDTQYF,TGTGCCAGCAGCCGATTACGGGGGGGGAGCACAGATACGCAGTATTTT
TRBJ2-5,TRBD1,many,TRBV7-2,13,CASSLNRGETQYF,TGTGCCAGCAGCTTGAACAGGGGAGAGACCCAGTACTTC
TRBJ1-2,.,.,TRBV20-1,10,CSASRWGYTF,TGCAGTGCTTCCCGCTGGGGCTACACCTTC
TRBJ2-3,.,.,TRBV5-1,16,CASSTTPGLNTDTQYF,TGCGCCAGCAGCACGACACCGGGACTCAACACAGATACGCAGTATTTT
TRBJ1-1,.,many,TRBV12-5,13,CASGHSGGAEAFF,TGTGCTAGTGGCCACAGCGGCGGTGCTGAAGCTTTCTTT
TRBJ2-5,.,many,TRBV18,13,CASSRGQQETQYF,TGTGCCAGCTCCCGTGGACAGCAAGAGACCCAGTACTTC
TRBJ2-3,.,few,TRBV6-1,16,CASSFRTLASTDTQYF,TGTGCCAGCAGTTTTCGGACGTTGGCGAGCACAGATACGCAGTATTTT
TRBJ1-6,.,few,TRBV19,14,CASSDVGGSSPLHF,TGTGCCAGTAGTGACGTCGGGGGTAGTTCACCCCTCCACTTT
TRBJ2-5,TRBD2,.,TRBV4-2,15,CASSQGPGGLETQYF,TGTGCCAGCAGCCAAGGTCCGGGGGGGCTGGAGACCCAGTACTTC
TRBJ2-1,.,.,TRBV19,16,CASSMASVSSYNEQFF,TGTGCCAGTAGTATGGCTAGCGTGAGCTCCTACAATGAGCAGTTCTTC
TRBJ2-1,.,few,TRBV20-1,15,CSARDPGPVSNEQFF,TGCAGTGCTAGAGATCCAGGACCAGTTTCCAATGAGCAGTTCTTC
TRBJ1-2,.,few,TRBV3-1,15,CASSQTWDFGLGYTF,TGTGCCAGCAGCCAAACCTGGGACTTCGGTTTAGGCTACACCTTC
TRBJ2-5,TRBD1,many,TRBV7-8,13,CASSLQGLETQYF,TGTGCCAGCAGCCTACAGGGGTTGGAGACCCAGTACTTC
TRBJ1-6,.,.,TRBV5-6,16,CASSVRDYSYNSPLHF,TGTGCCAGCAGCGTCCGGGACTACTCGTATAATTCACCCCTCCACTTT
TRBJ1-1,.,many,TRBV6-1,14,CASSSDTLNTEAFF,TGTGCCAGCAGTTCGGACACGTTGAACACTGAAGCTTTCTTT
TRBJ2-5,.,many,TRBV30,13,CALEAGLRETQYF,TGTGCCTTGGAAGCCGGGTTGAGAGAGACCCAGTACTTC
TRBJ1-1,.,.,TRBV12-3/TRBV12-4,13,CASSFLGGSEAFF,TGTGCCAGCAGTTTTTTAGGTGGATCTGAAGCTTTCTTT
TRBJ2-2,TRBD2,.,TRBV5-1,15,CASSPTSSNTGELFF,TGCGCCAGCAGCCCGACTAGCTCGAACACCGGGGAGCTGTTTTTT
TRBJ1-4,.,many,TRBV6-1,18,CASSRSYHPGATNEKLFF,TGTGCCAGCAGTCGCTCGTACCACCCCGGGGCAACTAATGAAAAACTGTTTTTT
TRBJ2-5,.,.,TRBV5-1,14,CASSDYNRQETQYF,TGCGCCAGCAGCGATTACAACCGACAAGAGACCCAGTACTTC
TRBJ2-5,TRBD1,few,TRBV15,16,CATSSRRTGGGETQYF,TGTGCCACCAGCAGCCGGAGGACAGGGGGCGGCGAGACCCAGTACTTC
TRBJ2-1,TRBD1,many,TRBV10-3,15,CAISEYEGANNEQFF,TGTGCCATCAGTGAGTACGAGGGGGCCAACAATGAGCAGTTCTTC
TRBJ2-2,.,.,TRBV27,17,CASSLFPIGVVSGELFF,TGTGCCAGCAGTTTATTCCCCATTGGGGTCGTGAGCGGGGAGCTGTTTTTT
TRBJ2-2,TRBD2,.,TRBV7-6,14,CASSIIAGTGELFF,TGTGCCAGCAGCATAATAGCGGGGACCGGGGAGCTGTTTTTT
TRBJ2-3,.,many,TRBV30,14,CAWSYYQAGDTQYF,TGTGCCTGGAGCTATTATCAAGCGGGAGATACGCAGTATTTT